Following are 20 T cell receptor beta chains from one sample sequenced in a study of cytomegalovirus exposure and HLA in healthy donors (TCRdb year 2017). The protocol used for the library was the immunoSEQ multiplex PCR assay. The clones in this table, taken by TCRdb from immuneACCESS, are in-frame only. Not every clone is retained; where verified, under half of the shortfall comes from an unresolved V gene, and the cause of the rest is unknown. This sample lists approximately 110,000 clones; 86% were detected once. 3% to 4% of the sample lies in the top ten. The specimen was PBMCs. These receptors came from a woman aged 18-29 years in good health and CMV-seropositive.

This clone was seen only a few times. The chain employs TRBV27 and TRBJ1-2; D is ambiguous. V lost 4 bases and J lost 4, with 7 bases in between. Germline CDR1 reads MNHEY; CDR2 reads SMNVEV (reference sequence). This CDR3 region has 12 residues. CDR3 sequence reads: CASSSGLYGYTF. In nucleotides, the CDR3 is TGTGCCAGCAGTTCTGGGCTCTATGGCTACACCTTC.

The chain combines TRBV23-1 with TRBJ1-5, with a possible D match to TRBD1 (6 bases). TRBV23-1 falls under the ORF class, with uncertain function. The CDR3 is 16 residues long. The V end lost 11 bases, the J end lost 0 bases, and 20 bases lay between the germline ends. CDR3 nucleotides: TGCGCCCGAATTCGGACAGTCTTTTATAGCAATCAGCCCCAGCATTTT. It codes for CARIRTVFYSNQPQHF.

This rearrangement joins TRBV7-9 to TRBJ2-1; 8 positions match TRBD2. Germline V gene data show CDR1 as SEHNR and CDR2 as FQNEAQ (reference sequence). The CDR3 runs 16 residues. V shed 4 bases and J 4 bases; nucleotides not matched to a gene: 9. The CDR3 DNA follows: TGTGCCAGCAGCTCCACCGGGGGGGCAGGTTACAATGAGCAGTTCTTC. It specifies CASSSTGGAGYNEQFF.

The chain carries TRBV5-6 and TRBJ2-7; no definite D call. The CDR3 has 13 residues. CDR1 is SGHDT, CDR2 YYEEEE, per germline. V lost 2 bases to trimming and J lost 6 bases, with 12 bases between them. As DNA, the CDR3 is TGTGCCAGCAGCTTCGGTCGTTTGAGCGAGCAGTACTTC. It encodes CASSFGRLSEQYF.

The chain recombines TRBV18 with TRBJ2-7; 12 bases fit TRBD1. The germline V gene has CDR1 KGHSH and CDR2 LQKENI. With 3 bases clipped from V and 4 bases from J, the junction kept 4 bases outside the gene matches. The CDR3 consists of 15 residues. The CDR3 here is CASSPRDRGLYEQYF. Written as DNA, the CDR3 is TGTGCCAGCTCACCCCGGGACAGGGGGCTTTACGAGCAGTACTTC.

The chain combines TRBV6-6 with TRBJ1-1; a weak D match, TRBD1 (5 bases). V was shortened by 5 bases and J by 6 bases, with 16 bases between the two germline ends. This CDR3 region has 14 residues. CDR1 and CDR2 (germline): MNHNY, SVGAGI (reference sequence). The CDR3 DNA follows: TGTGCCAGCAGTCGGTCAGGCAGGGAGGCTGAAGCTTTCTTT. This translates into CASSRSGREAEAFF.

V is TRBV10-3 and J is TRBJ2-6; 7 nucleotides match TRBD2. The trim removed 4 bases at V and 9 bases at J, leaving 6 bases unmatched. This CDR3 is 14 amino acids long. Germline CDR1 and CDR2: ENHRY and SYGVKD. CDR3 sequence: CAISARGVVNVLTF. Here the CDR3 DNA reads TGTGCCATCAGTGCTCGGGGGGTGGTCAACGTCCTGACTTTC.

The rearrangement links TRBV11-2 to TRBJ2-7; 9 positions match TRBD2. Germline values: CDR1 SGHAT, CDR2 FQNNGV. The CDR3 spans 14 residues. The J segment lost 5 bases and the V segment lost 5 bases, leaving 7 bases of the junction unmatched. CDR3 residues: CASSPWLAGDEQYF. DNA for the CDR3: TGTGCCAGCAGCCCTTGGTTAGCGGGGGACGAGCAGTACTTC. Looking up the rest from reference TRBV11-2 and TRBJ2-7 gives the full variable domain: EAGVAQSPRYKIIEKRQSVAFWCNPISGHATLYWYQQILGQGPKLLIQFQNNGVVDDSQLPKDRFSAERLKGVDSTLKIQPAKLEDSAVYLCASSPWLAGDEQYFGPGTRLTVT.

The chain carries TRBV2 and TRBJ2-7; D gene unclear. Between the trimmed V and J ends, which lost 7 bases and 9 bases, there was a span of 13 bases. The CDR3 is 11 residues long. Looked up from germline, CDR1 is SNHLY and CDR2 is FYNNEI. The CDR3 DNA follows: TGTGCCAGCAACAGAGCTTCCGGGCAGTACTTC. Amino acids: CASNRASGQYF.

This chain joins TRBV18 and TRBJ1-5; the D is unclear. CDR1 is KGHSH and CDR2 is LQKENI in the germline V gene. V was shortened by 6 bases and J by 1 base, with 13 bases between the two germline ends. This CDR3 is 15 amino acids long. The CDR3 DNA reads TGTGCCAGCTCCCTCTACGAGGGAAGCAATCAGCCCCAGCATTTT. Amino acid sequence: CASSLYEGSNQPQHF.

V and J are TRBV19 and TRBJ2-3; D gene uncertain. V lost 4 bases and J 6 bases, leaving 8 bases between the germline ends. Per the germline V gene, CDR1 is LNHDA and CDR2 is SQIVND (reference sequence). The CDR3 loop spans 12 amino acids. This CDR3 reads CASSTVSDTQYF. In nucleotides, the CDR3 is TGTGCCAGTAGTACAGTATCCGATACGCAGTATTTT.

The V call is TRBV15, the J call TRBJ2-1; the match to TRBD1 covers 7 bases. The germline V gene encodes CDR1 LNHNV and CDR2 YYDKDF (reference sequence). This CDR3 is built from 15 residues. V lost 4 bases to trimming and J lost 6 bases; unmatched junction nucleotides: 9. Here the CDR3 DNA reads TGTGCCACCAGCATCGGGACAGCCCTCGGCAATGAGCAGTTCTTC. Protein sequence: CATSIGTALGNEQFF.

The chain recombines TRBV19 with TRBJ2-7; the D gene is possibly TRBD2 (5 bases). Trimming took off 2 bases at V and 2 bases at J, with 10 bases between the two ends. This CDR3 region has 14 residues. CDR1 and CDR2 from the germline V gene are LNHDA and SQIVND (reference sequence). The CDR3 nucleotides read TGTGCCAGTAGTATATCGGGGTTAACCTACGAGCAGTACTTC. This encodes CASSISGLTYEQYF. The whole variable domain, filled in from reference TRBV19 and TRBJ2-7, reads DGGITQSPKYLFRKEGQNVTLSCEQNLNHDAMYWYRQDPGQGLRLIYYSQIVNDFQKGDIAEGYSVSREKKESFPLTVTSAQKNPTAFYLCASSISGLTYEQYFGPGTRLTVT.

The V gene is TRBV6-5, the J gene TRBJ1-2, with a weak D call TRBD1 (6 bases). Germline CDR1 reads MNHEY; CDR2 reads SVGAGI. This CDR3 spans 15 amino acids. V gave up 6 bases and J gave up 4 bases, with 18 bases separating them. CDR3 DNA: TGTGCCAGCAGCCTTACCATTAAACAGGGCTATGGCTACACCTTC. Amino acid sequence: CASSLTIKQGYGYTF.

As for this clone: In the same sample, other DNA sequences code for this CDR3. The chain links TRBV9 to TRBJ1-1; no firm D call. V shed 2 bases and J shed 5 bases, with 13 bases lying between them. This CDR3 region has 14 residues. Germline CDR1 is SGDLS and CDR2 is YYNGEE. CDR3 in amino acids: CASSVGPEGTEAFF. CDR3 bases: TGTGCCAGCAGCGTCGGGCCGGAGGGTACTGAAGCTTTCTTT.

The chain links TRBV7-3 to TRBJ2-3, with TRBD1 as a possible D gene (7 bases). Per germline, CDR1 SGHTA and CDR2 FQGTGA. The CDR3 length is 15 residues. Trimming pared 5 bases from V and 0 bases from J, leaving 12 bases between. The CDR3 nucleotides are TGTGCCAGCAGCCAACAGGGGACTAGCACAGATACGCAGTATTTT. Protein sequence: CASSQQGTSTDTQYF.

The chain has TRBV5-4 and TRBJ1-1, with D possibly being TRBD1 (5 bases). CDR1 and CDR2 from the germline V gene are SGHNT and YYREEE (reference sequence). V lost 0 bases to trimming and J lost 1 base, with 10 bases between them. The CDR3 covers 15 residues. The CDR3 loop reads CASSLGRGRNTEAFF. CDR3 coding DNA: TGTGCCAGCAGCTTGGGGCGGGGGAGGAACACTGAAGCTTTCTTT.

V gene TRBV7-8 combines with J gene TRBJ2-3; tentatively, D is TRBD2 (5 bases). CDR3 size: 14 residues. The ends were cut back, 7 bases at V and 4 bases at J, with 15 bases in the middle. Germline V gene sequence: CDR1 SGHVS, CDR2 FQNEAQ. As DNA, the CDR3 is TGTGCCAGCACCCTCGGCTGGGGAGCAGATACGCAGTATTTT. This encodes CASTLGWGADTQYF.

This chain joins TRBV7-9 and TRBJ2-7, with 7 bases aligning to TRBD1. The CDR3 has 15 amino acids. In germline, CDR1 is SEHNR, CDR2 FQNEAQ (reference sequence). With V trimmed by 4 bases and J by 0 bases, 6 bases remained unmatched. This CDR3 is CASSSHDRASYEQYF. The CDR3 coding sequence is TGTGCCAGCAGCTCACACGACAGGGCCTCCTACGAGCAGTACTTC.

The J gene is TRBJ2-2, the V gene TRBV27; D perhaps matches TRBD2 (6 bases). Germline CDR1 reads MNHEY; CDR2 reads SMNVEV (reference sequence). V was cut by 3 bases and J by 4 bases, with 21 bases left in between. This CDR3 is 18 amino acids long. The CDR3 bases are TGTGCCAGCAGTTTGGGGCCTCGGGGGATGGCCCTCACCGGGGAGCTGTTTTTT. Its translation is CASSLGPRGMALTGELFF.